The source of this T cell receptor beta chain is a study of cytomegalovirus exposure and HLA in healthy donors. Comment on this clone: Antigen: not known.

The data were produced by immunoSEQ multiplex PCR, yet TCRdb's version contains in-frame clones alone and is incomplete. The sample contains about 130,000 clones, about 91% of which appear only once. CDR3 length: 16 residues. Germline CDR1 is SGHDT and CDR2 is YYEEEE. Trimming cost V 4 bases and J 5 bases; bases outside gene matches: 6. Study outcomes and limitations: According to a later analysis, TCR clusters from the first cohort tended to co-occur in the 110 or so validation repertoires.

The chain combines TRBV5-6 with TRBJ1-6, with TRBD1 matching over 10 bases. Sequencing input: PBMCs. The clonotype originates from a woman younger than 35 in good health and CMV-seropositive. CDR3 coding DNA: TGTGCCAGCAGCGAAGCCGGGACAGGGGATAATTCACCCCTCCACTTT. Translation: CASSEAGTGDNSPLHF.